Below, one TCR beta chain is given with its context. Antigen: not known. Recent vaccinations or acute infections were absent in the healthy HIV-negative adult donors. The authors divided CD4+ cells into CD45RA+ naive and CD45RA-negative memory subsets. This sample stems from a study of shared clonotypes between healthy human individuals. The method was immunoSEQ multiplex PCR; TCRdb's version includes in-frame clones alone and lacks a portion of them. In the table there are fewer than 2.5 million clones, roughly 93% of which are singletons. From germline, CDR1 is SGHRS and CDR2 YFSETQ. CDR3 size: 17 residues. With 4 bases clipped from V and 3 bases from J, the junction kept 14 bases outside the gene matches. Notes on the study in general: Sorted-subset sequencing, rarefaction showed, was incomplete despite large depth.

V gene TRBV5-1 combines with J gene TRBJ2-7; 9 bases match TRBD2. This TCR derives from a man between 18 and 29 years old in good health. Some clones in this sample may be carry-over from other donors' samples. The sequenced sample consisted of naive CD4+ T cells from PBMCs. As for subset: CD45RA+ positively selected. CDR3: CASSPTGTVTSGYEQYF. Written as DNA, the CDR3 is TGCGCCAGCAGCCCGACGGGGACAGTGACTAGCGGCTACGAGCAGTACTTC.